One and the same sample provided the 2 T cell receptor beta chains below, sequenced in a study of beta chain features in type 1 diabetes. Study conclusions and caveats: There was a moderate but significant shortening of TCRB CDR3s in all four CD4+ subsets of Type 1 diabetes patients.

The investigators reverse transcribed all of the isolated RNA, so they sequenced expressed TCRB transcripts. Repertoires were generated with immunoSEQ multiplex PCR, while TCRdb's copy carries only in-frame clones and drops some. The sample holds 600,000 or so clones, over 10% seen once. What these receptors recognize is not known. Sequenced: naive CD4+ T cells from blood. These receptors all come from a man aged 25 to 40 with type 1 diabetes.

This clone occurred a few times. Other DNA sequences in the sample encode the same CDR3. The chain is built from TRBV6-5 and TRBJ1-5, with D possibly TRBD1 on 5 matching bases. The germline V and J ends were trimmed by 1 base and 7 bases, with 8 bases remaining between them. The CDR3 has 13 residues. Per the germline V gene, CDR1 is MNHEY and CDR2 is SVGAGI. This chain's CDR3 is CASSYLGGQPQHF. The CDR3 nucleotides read TGTGCCAGCAGTTACTTGGGGGGACAGCCCCAGCATTTT.

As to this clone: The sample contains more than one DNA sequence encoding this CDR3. The CDR3 bases are TGTGCCAGCTCGCTCCAAGAGACCCAGTACTTC. It yields the protein CASSLQETQYF. V gene TRBV18 combines with J gene TRBJ2-5; D is uncertain. This CDR3 is 11 amino acids long. CDR1 and CDR2 from the germline V gene are KGHSH and LQKENI. The V end was cut by 6 bases, the J end by 1 base, with 3 bases between.